The rows below give T cell receptor beta chains drawn from one sample of a study of control samples from healthy donors and cancer patients. Method: immunoSEQ multiplex PCR; TCRdb's copy keeps in-frame clones and lacks some. The sample includes over 100,000 clones, approximately 90% of them seen just once. Sample: blood. The receptors stem from a man aged 35 to 55 in good health. Both conserved end residues are part of each CDR3. Fields, in order: V gene, D gene, clone size, J gene, CDR3 protein, CDR3 DNA. The D gene is left open where the match is weak. Size is omitted from some rows. Given values are once, few, many or a class for expanded clones.

TRBV12-3/TRBV12-4,.,.,TRBJ1-5,CASSFQGHQPQHF,TGTGCCAGCAGTTTTCAGGGCCATCAGCCCCAGCATTTT
TRBV11-2,.,.,TRBJ2-1,CASSTRGQSGSYNEQFF,TGTGCCAGCAGCACCCGAGGGCAAAGCGGCTCCTACAATGAGCAGTTCTTC
TRBV30,.,few,TRBJ1-3,CAWSQIQGGFGSGNTIYF,TGTGCCTGGAGTCAGATCCAGGGCGGGTTCGGCTCTGGAAACACCATATATTTT
TRBV20-1,.,.,TRBJ1-4,CSARPEEKLFF,TGCAGTGCTCGACCGGAGGAAAAACTGTTTTTT
TRBV20-1,.,.,TRBJ1-1,CSARGAFF,TGCAGTGCTAGAGGAGCTTTCTTT
TRBV7-7,TRBD2,.,TRBJ2-1,CASSRGTSGDNEQFF,TGTGCCAGCAGCCGCGGGACTAGCGGGGACAATGAGCAGTTCTTC
TRBV25-1,TRBD1,.,TRBJ1-2,CASSRTGRAYGYTF,TGTGCCAGCAGTAGGACAGGGCGCGCCTATGGCTACACCTTC
TRBV7-2,.,.,TRBJ1-3,CASSLDANSGNTIYF,TGTGCCAGCAGCCTCGACGCTAACTCTGGAAACACCATATATTTT
TRBV5-1,TRBD1,.,TRBJ2-2,CASSLALGQSNTGELFF,TGCGCCAGCAGCTTGGCGCTGGGACAGTCGAACACCGGGGAGCTGTTTTTT
TRBV2,.,.,TRBJ2-1,CASSEEQSSYNEQFF,TGTGCCAGCAGTGAGGAGCAGAGCTCCTACAATGAGCAGTTCTTC
TRBV19,.,few,TRBJ1-3,CASAGTARNTIYF,TGTGCCAGCGCCGGGACTGCAAGAAACACCATATATTTT
TRBV19,.,.,TRBJ1-1,CASSIWVNTEAFF,TGTGCCAGTAGTATCTGGGTGAACACTGAAGCTTTCTTT
TRBV4-1,.,.,TRBJ1-1,CASSTPTMNTEAFF,TGCGCCAGCAGCACCCCGACCATGAACACTGAAGCTTTCTTT
TRBV9,TRBD1,once,TRBJ1-3,CASSVSGTASSGNTIYF,TGTGCCAGCAGCGTTTCCGGGACAGCCTCCTCTGGAAACACCATATATTTT
TRBV19,.,.,TRBJ1-1,CASSIVENTEAFF,TGTGCCAGTAGTATAGTCGAGAACACTGAAGCTTTCTTT
TRBV10-3,TRBD1,.,TRBJ1-1,CAISEEQGRGTEAFF,TGTGCCATCAGTGAAGAACAGGGGCGCGGCACTGAAGCTTTCTTT
TRBV19,TRBD1,.,TRBJ1-6,CASRNDRGLSPLHF,TGTGCCAGTAGAAATGACAGGGGATTATCACCCCTCCACTTT
TRBV30,.,.,TRBJ1-2,CAWRGRQDYGYTF,TGTGCCTGGAGAGGTCGGCAGGACTATGGCTACACCTTC
TRBV25-1,TRBD2,.,TRBJ2-7,CASIPTSGGSEQYF,TGTGCCAGCATCCCTACTAGCGGGGGCTCCGAGCAGTACTTC
TRBV9,.,.,TRBJ1-6,CASSTSGSVDSPLHF,TGTGCCAGCAGCACTAGCGGCAGTGTAGATTCACCCCTCCACTTT
TRBV18,.,.,TRBJ1-1,CASSEDMNTEAFF,TGTGCCAGCTCAGAAGATATGAACACTGAAGCTTTCTTT
TRBV7-2,.,.,TRBJ1-2,CASSPRGMGYTF,TGTGCCAGCAGCCCTAGGGGCATGGGCTACACCTTC
TRBV7-2,TRBD2,.,TRBJ2-1,CASTLGGPGISSYNEQFF,TGTGCCAGCACCCTGGGAGGGCCGGGGATTAGCTCCTACAATGAGCAGTTCTTC
TRBV21-1,.,.,TRBJ1-2,CASSLRVRGYGYTF,TGTGCCAGCAGCTTAAGGGTCAGGGGCTATGGCTACACCTTC